This T cell receptor beta chain was identified in a study of OX40 agonist ivuxolimab in advanced cancers. The overall study: Ivuxolimab, an antibody that agonizes OX40 (CD134), was administered to the patients.

Sequenced by immunoSEQ multiplex PCR; TCRdb stores in-frame clones only, minus some. The sample includes about 89,000 clones, 85% to 95% of them seen just once. The CDR3 runs 15 residues. Trimming stripped 3 bases from V and 3 bases from J, with 13 bases between. The germline gives CDR1 LNHDA, CDR2 SQIVND (reference sequence). The chain carries TRBV19 and TRBJ2-3, with a possible D match to TRBD2 (6 bases). Sequences were derived from CD4+ or CD8+ T cells sorted from blood, sampled in a trial of the OX40 agonist ivuxolimab. The receptor comes from an adult with an advanced solid tumor such as melanoma, head and neck, liver or kidney cancer. This CDR3 is CASSMSREPTDTQYF. The CDR3 bases are TGTGCCAGTAGTATGAGTCGGGAGCCTACAGATACGCAGTATTTT.